This T cell receptor beta chain was found in a study of cytotoxic CD8 clonotypes in ibrutinib-treated CLL. Study results and caveats: Clonality grew at ibrutinib response; at progression, it decreased back toward baseline.

This clone was detected once. Antigen specificity is unknown. Target depth was 1 in 200,000 to 1 in 1 million T cells, about 10x per clonotype. The table came from immunoSEQ multiplex PCR; TCRdb's copy has only in-frame clones and leaves some out. The top ten hold 9.5% to 15% of the sample, which has about 130,000 clones, about 80% seen once. V was trimmed by 7 bases and J by 0 bases, leaving 13 bases between them. The CDR3 spans 15 residues. Germline V gene data show CDR1 as ENHRY and CDR2 as SYGVKD. V usage is TRBV10-3 and J usage is TRBJ1-3; maybe TRBD1 (6 bases). The sequence was obtained from a human donor with chronic lymphocytic leukemia. The material was PBMCs, obtained after 12 months of ibrutinib treatment. DNA of the CDR3: TGTGCCATCAACAACGACAGGAGCTCTGGAAACACCATATATTTT. Amino acid sequence: CAINNDRSSGNTIYF.